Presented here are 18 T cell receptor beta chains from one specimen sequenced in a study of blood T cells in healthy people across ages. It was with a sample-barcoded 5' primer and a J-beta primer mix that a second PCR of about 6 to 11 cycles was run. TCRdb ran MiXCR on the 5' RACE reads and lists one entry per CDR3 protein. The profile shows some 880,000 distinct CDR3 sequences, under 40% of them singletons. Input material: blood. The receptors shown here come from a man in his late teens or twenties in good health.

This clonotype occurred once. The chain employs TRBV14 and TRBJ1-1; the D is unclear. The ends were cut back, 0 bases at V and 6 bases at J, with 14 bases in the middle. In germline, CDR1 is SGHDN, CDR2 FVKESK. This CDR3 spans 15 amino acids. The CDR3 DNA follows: TGTGCCAGCAGCCAAGAATTGATTAGGGTCGCTGAAGCTTTCTTT. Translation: CASSQELIRVAEAFF.

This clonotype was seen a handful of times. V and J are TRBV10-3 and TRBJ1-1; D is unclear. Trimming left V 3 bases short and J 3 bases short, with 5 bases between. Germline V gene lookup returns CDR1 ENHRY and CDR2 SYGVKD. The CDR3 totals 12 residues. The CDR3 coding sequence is TGTGCCATCAGTGACGGACACACTGAAGCTTTCTTT. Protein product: CAISDGHTEAFF.

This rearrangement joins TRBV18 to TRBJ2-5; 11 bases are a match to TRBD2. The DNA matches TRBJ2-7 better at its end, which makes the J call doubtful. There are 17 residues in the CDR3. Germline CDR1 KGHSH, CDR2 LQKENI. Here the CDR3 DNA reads TGTGCCAGCTCACCTTACTTTTCCGGGACTAGCGGATACGAGCAGTACTTC. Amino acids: CASSPYFSGTSGYEQYF.

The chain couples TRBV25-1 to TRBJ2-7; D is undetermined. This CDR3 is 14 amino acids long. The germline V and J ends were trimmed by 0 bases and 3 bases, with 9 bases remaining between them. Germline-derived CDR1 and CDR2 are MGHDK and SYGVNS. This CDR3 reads CASSEYRHHYEQYF. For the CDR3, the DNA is TGTGCCAGCAGTGAATATAGGCACCACTACGAGCAGTACTTC.

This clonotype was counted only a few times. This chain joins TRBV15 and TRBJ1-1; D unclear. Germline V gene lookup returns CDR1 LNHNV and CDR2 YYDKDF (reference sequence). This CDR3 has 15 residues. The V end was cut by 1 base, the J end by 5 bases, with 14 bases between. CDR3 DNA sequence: TGTGCCACCAGCAGAGGGGAGGCATGGAGGACTGAAGCTTTCTTT. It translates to CATSRGEAWRTEAFF.

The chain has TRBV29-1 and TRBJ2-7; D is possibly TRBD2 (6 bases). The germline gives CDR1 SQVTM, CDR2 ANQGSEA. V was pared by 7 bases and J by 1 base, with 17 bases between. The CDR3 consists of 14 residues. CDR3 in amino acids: CSALRGGPSYEQYF. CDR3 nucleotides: TGCAGCGCCCTTCGCGGAGGGCCTTCCTACGAGCAGTACTTC.

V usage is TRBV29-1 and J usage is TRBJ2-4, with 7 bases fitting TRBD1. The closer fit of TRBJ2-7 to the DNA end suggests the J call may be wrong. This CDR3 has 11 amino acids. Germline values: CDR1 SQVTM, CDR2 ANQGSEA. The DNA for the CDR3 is TGCAGCGTAGGACAGGTCTACGAGCAGTACTTC. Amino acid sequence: CSVGQVYEQYF.

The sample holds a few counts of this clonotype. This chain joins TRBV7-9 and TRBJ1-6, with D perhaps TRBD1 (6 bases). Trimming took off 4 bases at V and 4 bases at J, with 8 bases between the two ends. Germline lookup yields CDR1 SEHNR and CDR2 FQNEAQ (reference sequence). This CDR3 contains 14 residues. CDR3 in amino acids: CASSWDNYNSPLHF. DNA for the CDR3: TGTGCCAGCAGCTGGGACAATTATAATTCACCCCTCCACTTT.

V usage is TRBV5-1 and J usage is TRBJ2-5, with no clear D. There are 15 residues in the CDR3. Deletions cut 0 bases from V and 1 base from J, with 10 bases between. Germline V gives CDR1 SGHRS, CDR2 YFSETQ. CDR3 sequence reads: CASSLAKGRQETQYF. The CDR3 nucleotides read TGCGCCAGCAGCTTGGCGAAGGGTCGCCAAGAGACCCAGTACTTC.

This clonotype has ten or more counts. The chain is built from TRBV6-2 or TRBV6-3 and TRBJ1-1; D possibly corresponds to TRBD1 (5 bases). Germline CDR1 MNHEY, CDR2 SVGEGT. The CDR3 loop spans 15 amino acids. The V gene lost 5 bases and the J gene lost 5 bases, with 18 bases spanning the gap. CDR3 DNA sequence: TGTGCCAGCAGTGACCGGGCCGCGGGGCGGACTGAAGCTTTCTTT. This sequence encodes CASSDRAAGRTEAFF.

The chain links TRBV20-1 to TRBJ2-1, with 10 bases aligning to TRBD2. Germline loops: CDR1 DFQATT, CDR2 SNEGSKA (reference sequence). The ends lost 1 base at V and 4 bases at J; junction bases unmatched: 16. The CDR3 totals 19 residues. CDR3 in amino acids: CSARGYLGPGLADYNEQFF. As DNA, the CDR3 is TGCAGTGCTAGAGGTTATTTGGGTCCCGGACTAGCGGATTACAATGAGCAGTTCTTC.

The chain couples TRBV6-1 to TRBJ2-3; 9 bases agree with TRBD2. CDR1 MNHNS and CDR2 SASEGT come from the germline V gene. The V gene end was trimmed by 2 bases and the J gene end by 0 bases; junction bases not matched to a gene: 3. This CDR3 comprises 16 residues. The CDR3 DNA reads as TGTGCCAGCAGTGAATGGCTAGCGGGGAGCACAGATACGCAGTATTTT. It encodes CASSEWLAGSTDTQYF.

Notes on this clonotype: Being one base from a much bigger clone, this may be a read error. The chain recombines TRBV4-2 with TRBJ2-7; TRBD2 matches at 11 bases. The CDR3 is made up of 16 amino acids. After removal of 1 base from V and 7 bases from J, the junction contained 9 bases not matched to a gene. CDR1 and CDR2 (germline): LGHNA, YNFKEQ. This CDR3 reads CASSQAGTSGKNEQYF. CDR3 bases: TGTGCCAGCAGCCAAGCCGGGACTAGCGGTAAAAATGAGCAGTACTTC.

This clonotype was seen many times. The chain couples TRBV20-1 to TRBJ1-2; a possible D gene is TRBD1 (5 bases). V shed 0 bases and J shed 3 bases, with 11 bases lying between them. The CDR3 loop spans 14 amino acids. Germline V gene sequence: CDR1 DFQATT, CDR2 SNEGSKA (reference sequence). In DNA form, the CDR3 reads TGCAGTGCTAGAGATAGACAGATTGACTATGGCTACACCTTC. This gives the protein CSARDRQIDYGYTF.

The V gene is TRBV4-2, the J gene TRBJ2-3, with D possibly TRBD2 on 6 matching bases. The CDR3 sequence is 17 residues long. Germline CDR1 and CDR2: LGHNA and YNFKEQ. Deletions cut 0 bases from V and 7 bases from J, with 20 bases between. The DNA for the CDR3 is TGTGCCAGCAGCCAAGAAGGTCTCGGCGGGGACTTAAATACGCAGTATTTT. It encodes CASSQEGLGGDLNTQYF.

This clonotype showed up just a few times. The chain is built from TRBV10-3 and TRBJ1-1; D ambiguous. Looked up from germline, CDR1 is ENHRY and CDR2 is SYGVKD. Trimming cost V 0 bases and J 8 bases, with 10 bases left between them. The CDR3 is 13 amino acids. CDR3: CAISESIVQEAFF. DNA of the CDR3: TGTGCCATCAGTGAGTCGATAGTCCAAGAAGCTTTCTTT.

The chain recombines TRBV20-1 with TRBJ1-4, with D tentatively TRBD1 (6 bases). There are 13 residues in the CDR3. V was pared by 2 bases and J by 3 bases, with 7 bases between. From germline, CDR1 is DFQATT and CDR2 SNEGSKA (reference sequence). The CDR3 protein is CSARRTANEKLFF. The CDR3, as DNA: TGCAGTGCTAGAAGGACAGCTAATGAAAAACTGTTTTTT.

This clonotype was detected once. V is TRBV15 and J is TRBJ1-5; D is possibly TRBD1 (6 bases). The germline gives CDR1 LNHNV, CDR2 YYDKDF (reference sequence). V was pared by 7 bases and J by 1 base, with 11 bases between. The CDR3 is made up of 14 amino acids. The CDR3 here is CATNRDWSNQPQHF. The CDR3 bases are TGTGCCACCAACAGGGATTGGAGCAATCAGCCCCAGCATTTT.